What follows are 21 T cell receptor beta chains derived from one specimen sequenced in a study of shared clonotypes between healthy human individuals. The naive CD8 population came from CD45RO-negative cells selected for CCR7, without terminally differentiated effector memory CD45RA+ cells. Only in-frame clones appear in the TCRdb table, and some are missing; sequencing was by immunoSEQ multiplex PCR. The sample includes around 1,900,000 clones, roughly 93% of them seen just once. The sample consisted of naive CD8+ T cells from PBMCs. All receptors come from a man aged 18 to 35 in good health. Some clones in this sample may be carry-over from other donors' samples.

Only a few counts were recorded for this clone. The rearrangement uses TRBV19 and TRBJ1-2; D uncertain. The CDR3 spans 14 residues. Germline CDR1 LNHDA, CDR2 SQIVND (reference sequence). V lost 7 bases, J lost 2 bases, and 14 bases lay in between. The CDR3 is CASTETPMNYGYTF. CDR3 DNA sequence: TGTGCCAGTACAGAGACCCCTATGAACTATGGCTACACCTTC.

V is TRBV30 and J is TRBJ1-2; no reliable D call. CDR1 and CDR2 from the germline V gene are GTSNPN and SVGIG (reference sequence). Between the trimmed V and J ends, which lost 0 bases and 0 bases, there was a span of 5 bases. The CDR3 totals 13 residues. The CDR3 region is CAWSVRSNYGYTF. The CDR3 DNA reads TGTGCCTGGAGTGTACGGTCTAACTATGGCTACACCTTC.

On this clone itself: Other DNA sequences in the sample encode the same CDR3. V gene TRBV6-6 combines with J gene TRBJ2-7; D uncertain. V was pared by 3 bases and J by 6 bases, with 9 bases between. Germline loops: CDR1 MNHNY, CDR2 SVGAGI (reference sequence). The CDR3 extends over 12 amino acids. Here the CDR3 DNA reads TGTGCCAGCAGTTATTCGCTCGTCGAGCAGTACTTC. This sequence encodes CASSYSLVEQYF.

The chain employs TRBV9 and TRBJ2-4; D is possibly TRBD1 (6 bases). There are 16 residues in the CDR3. V shed 4 bases and J shed 0 bases, with 14 bases lying between them. From germline, CDR1 is SGDLS and CDR2 YYNGEE. The CDR3 sequence is CASSTTDRLAKNIQYF. In nucleotides, the CDR3 is TGTGCCAGCAGCACAACCGACAGGCTAGCCAAAAACATTCAGTACTTC.

The V call is TRBV7-2, the J call TRBJ2-3; 7 nucleotides match TRBD2. This CDR3 is 14 amino acids long. Per germline, CDR1 SGHTA and CDR2 FQGNSA. V dropped 6 bases and J dropped 0; count of bases not matched to a gene: 3. Here the CDR3 DNA reads TGTGCCAGCAGTCCTAGCGGTAGCACAGATACGCAGTATTTT. Protein product: CASSPSGSTDTQYF.

This clone was seen only once. The rearrangement uses TRBV19 and TRBJ2-1; weak D call: TRBD2 (5 bases). This CDR3 is built from 17 residues. The germline gives CDR1 LNHDA, CDR2 SQIVND (reference sequence). Trimming took off 0 bases at V and 0 bases at J, with 12 bases between the two ends. The CDR3 DNA follows: TGTGCCAGTAGTATAGATCGGGGATTAAGCTCCTACAATGAGCAGTTCTTC. Its protein is CASSIDRGLSSYNEQFF.

The V call is TRBV7-9, the J call TRBJ2-1; TRBD2 aligns across 7 bases. With V trimmed by 3 bases and J by 6 bases, 2 bases remained unmatched. Germline-derived CDR1 and CDR2 are SEHNR and FQNEAQ (reference sequence). The CDR3 has 13 residues. The CDR3 nucleotides read TGTGCCAGCAGCTTTCTAGCGGCCAATGAGCAGTTCTTC. This codes for CASSFLAANEQFF.

J is TRBJ2-7 and V is TRBV19; the D is unclear. Trimming took off 5 bases at V and 3 bases at J, with 11 bases between the two ends. Germline V lookup: CDR1 LNHDA, CDR2 SQIVND (reference sequence). The CDR3 is 13 residues long. The CDR3 DNA follows: TGTGCCAGTAGTCCAGTCCTGTTCTACGAGCAGTACTTC. This translates into CASSPVLFYEQYF.

The chain uses TRBV27 and TRBJ2-4, with 10 bases identical to TRBD1. This CDR3 spans 16 amino acids. Germline trimming cut 0 bases from V and 6 bases from J; bases unmatched to any gene: 5. Per germline, CDR1 MNHEY and CDR2 SMNVEV (reference sequence). The CDR3 DNA reads TGTGCCAGCAGTTTATCCCGGACAGGGGGGTCAAACATTCAGTACTTC. It translates to CASSLSRTGGSNIQYF.

This rearrangement joins TRBV7-8 to TRBJ2-7; 12 nucleotides line up with TRBD1. Germline V gene lookup returns CDR1 SGHVS and CDR2 FQNEAQ. The CDR3 consists of 18 residues. The V and J ends lost 5 bases and 2 bases, in that order; junction bases with no gene match: 13. The CDR3 coding sequence is TGTGCCAGCAGCCGGGACAGGGGGCGTCTAGCGGAAGCCTACGAGCAGTACTTC. Translated, it gives CASSRDRGRLAEAYEQYF.

The J gene is TRBJ2-7, the V gene TRBV4-2, with D uncertain. Germline CDR1 and CDR2: LGHNA and YNFKEQ. V lost 0 bases and J lost 6, with 9 bases in between. The CDR3 runs to 13 residues. The CDR3 coding sequence is TGTGCCAGCAGCCAAGAGTTAGAGTCCGAGCAGTACTTC. Amino acids: CASSQELESEQYF.

This chain uses TRBV14 with TRBJ2-1; 8 nucleotides line up with TRBD1. This CDR3 comprises 15 residues. V was pared by 4 bases and J by 1 base, with 3 bases of the junction left unmatched. Germline loops: CDR1 SGHDN, CDR2 FVKESK. CDR3 in amino acids: CASSLDRGSYNEQFF. In DNA, the CDR3 is TGTGCCAGCAGCCTTGACAGGGGTTCCTACAATGAGCAGTTCTTC.

The chain recombines TRBV27 with TRBJ2-1, with TRBD2 identical over 7 bases. This CDR3 contains 14 residues. Germline V lookup: CDR1 MNHEY, CDR2 SMNVEV (reference sequence). V dropped 2 bases and J dropped 7; count of bases not matched to a gene: 5. The CDR3 loop reads CASSLAGVLNEQFF. CDR3 nucleotides: TGTGCCAGCAGTTTAGCGGGAGTTCTTAATGAGCAGTTCTTC.

J is TRBJ2-7 and V is TRBV11-1; 7 positions match TRBD1. Trimming at V came to 4 bases and at J to 2 bases, leaving 8 bases not matched to a gene. Germline lookup yields CDR1 SGHAT and CDR2 FQDESV (reference sequence). This CDR3 has 15 amino acids. CDR3 sequence (DNA): TGTGCCAGCAGCTCACGGGACAGCTCGGCCTACGAGCAGTACTTC. This gives the protein CASSSRDSSAYEQYF.

The rearrangement links TRBV13 to TRBJ2-7; no clear D gene. V lost 4 bases and J lost 1, with 11 bases in between. CDR1 PRHDT and CDR2 FYEKMQ come from the germline V gene (reference sequence). The CDR3 consists of 14 residues. The CDR3 DNA reads as TGTGCCAGCAGCTCAGCAGAGACATCCTACGAGCAGTACTTC. Encoded protein: CASSSAETSYEQYF.

V usage is TRBV11-3 and J usage is TRBJ2-1; D gene ambiguous. The length of the CDR3 is 13 residues. Between the trimmed V and J ends, which lost 3 bases and 5 bases, there was a span of 8 bases. The V gene's germline CDR1 is SGHNT and CDR2 YENEEA. This CDR3 is CASSFGEDNEQFF. The CDR3 nucleotides are TGTGCCAGCAGCTTTGGGGAAGACAATGAGCAGTTCTTC. Filled out from reference TRBV11-3 and TRBJ2-1, the complete variable domain reads EAGVVQSPRYKIIEKKQPVAFWCNPISGHNTLYWYLQNLGQGPELLIRYENEEAVDDSQLPKDRFSAERLKGVDSTLKIQPAELGDSAVYLCASSFGEDNEQFFGPGTRLTVL.

The chain couples TRBV28 to TRBJ1-1; a possible D gene is TRBD1 (5 bases). V was shortened by 3 bases and J by 1 base, with 9 bases between the two germline ends. The CDR3 extends over 14 amino acids. Germline CDR1 is MDHEN and CDR2 is SYDVKM. The DNA of the CDR3 is TGTGCCAGCAGTTTGGGGCAGAAGAACACTGAAGCTTTCTTT. Protein: CASSLGQKNTEAFF.

J is TRBJ2-5 and V is TRBV11-2; 9 nucleotides match TRBD2. Germline lookup yields CDR1 SGHAT and CDR2 FQNNGV. V trimming: 5 bases; J trimming: 2 bases; junction bases outside the gene matches: 12. CDR3 length: 17 amino acids. CDR3 in amino acids: CASSMGREGYGQETQYF. The CDR3 coding sequence is TGTGCCAGCAGCATGGGGCGGGAGGGGTATGGTCAAGAGACCCAGTACTTC. Full variable domain (outside the CDR3, taken from reference TRBV11-2 and TRBJ2-5): EAGVAQSPRYKIIEKRQSVAFWCNPISGHATLYWYQQILGQGPKLLIQFQNNGVVDDSQLPKDRFSAERLKGVDSTLKIQPAKLEDSAVYLCASSMGREGYGQETQYFGPGTRLLVL.

The gene calls are TRBV5-1 and TRBJ2-2; perhaps TRBD1 as D (6 bases). The germline V and J ends were trimmed by 0 bases and 6 bases, with 12 bases remaining between them. CDR1 is SGHRS and CDR2 is YFSETQ in the germline V gene. The CDR3 contains 15 residues. The DNA for the CDR3 is TGCGCCAGCAGCTTGGATCTCAGGGGCCCCGGGGAGCTGTTTTTT. Its protein product is CASSLDLRGPGELFF.

A note on this clone: Other DNA sequences within the sample encode an identical CDR3. The chain has TRBV9 and TRBJ2-7; TRBD1 matches at 8 bases. V trimming: 0 bases; J trimming: 6 bases; junction bases outside the gene matches: 2. The germline gives CDR1 SGDLS, CDR2 YYNGEE. This CDR3 spans 13 amino acids. The CDR3 DNA follows: TGTGCCAGCAGCGTAGGGGGGACAGGCGAGCAGTACTTC. Encoded protein: CASSVGGTGEQYF.

Only one count was recorded for this clone. This chain connects TRBV11-2 to TRBJ2-1; D remains ambiguous. CDR3 length equals 13 residues. The germline gives CDR1 SGHAT, CDR2 FQNNGV. With 5 bases removed from V and 7 bases from J, the gap between germline ends came to 12 bases. CDR3 coding DNA: TGTGCCAGCAGCCTCTTTGGGGAAAATGAGCAGTTCTTC. Translated, it gives CASSLFGENEQFF.